These T cell receptor beta chains were read from a single sample in a study of CD8 T cells in Susac syndrome. TCRdb re-called the immunoSEQ multiplex PCR reads with MiXCR, one entry per CDR3 protein. The repertoire includes roughly 150,000 distinct CDR3 sequences, 90% to 96% of them detected once, and less than 0.085% sits in the top ten. What was sequenced was CD4+ T cells from PBMCs. The source is a human donor with Susac syndrome. Each CDR3 is given with its conserved first and last residue. A D gene is named only where the DNA matches it firmly. For some rows the clone size is stated as once, few or many, or as a class when expanded; others skip it.

D gene	J gene	V gene	clone size	CDR3 protein	CDR3 DNA
NA	TRBJ1-5	TRBV28	NA	CASSLGTLEQPQHF	TGTGCCAGCAGTTTAGGTACCCTTGAGCAGCCCCAGCATTTT
NA	TRBJ2-4	TRBV20-1	NA	CSAEGSKNIQYF	TGCAGTGCTGAGGGATCCAAAAACATTCAGTACTTC
TRBD1	TRBJ1-2	TRBV28	NA	CASSPRGNYGYTF	TGTGCCAGCAGTCCCAGGGGGAACTATGGCTACACCTTC
NA	TRBJ2-5	TRBV2	NA	CASSAVETQYF	TGTGCCAGTTCGGCCGTTGAGACCCAGTACTTC
NA	TRBJ2-5	TRBV9	NA	CASSVTGRKETQYF	TGTGCCAGCAGCGTAACCGGGCGGAAAGAGACCCAGTACTTC
NA	TRBJ2-1	TRBV9	NA	CASSVGAVYNEQFF	TGTGCCAGCAGCGTTGGAGCGGTCTACAATGAGCAGTTCTTC
NA	TRBJ1-6	TRBV7-2	NA	CASSSTRGNSPLHF	TGTGCCAGCAGCTCTACAAGGGGTAATTCACCCCTCCACTTT
TRBD1	TRBJ2-4	TRBV5-1	NA	CASSFNRGSVQYF	TGCGCCAGCAGTTTTAACAGGGGATCGGTTCAGTACTTC
NA	TRBJ2-1	TRBV23-1	once	CASSQHPAPANEQFF	TGCGCCAGCAGTCAACATCCCGCCCCAGCGAATGAGCAGTTCTTC
NA	TRBJ2-5	TRBV12-3/TRBV12-4	NA	CASTIGLAVGGETQYF	TGTGCCAGCACGATCGGATTAGCGGTTGGGGGGGAGACCCAGTACTTC
NA	TRBJ2-1	TRBV20-1	NA	CSARDSSEKSSYNEQFF	TGCAGTGCTAGAGATAGCAGCGAGAAAAGCTCCTACAATGAGCAGTTCTTC
TRBD2	TRBJ2-1	TRBV7-6	NA	CASSRSGGAYNEQFF	TGTGCCAGCAGCCGTAGCGGGGGGGCCTACAATGAGCAGTTCTTC
TRBD1	TRBJ2-2	TRBV4-2	NA	CASSPTGNGGTGELFF	TGTGCCAGCAGCCCGACAGGGAACGGCGGCACCGGGGAGCTGTTTTTT
NA	TRBJ1-5	TRBV28	NA	CASSLIAAGQPQHF	TGTGCCAGCAGTTTAATCGCAGCGGGGCAGCCCCAGCATTTT
TRBD2	TRBJ2-1	TRBV6-5	NA	CASSYSASGRLDNEQFF	TGTGCCAGCAGTTACTCGGCTAGCGGGAGATTGGACAATGAGCAGTTCTTC
TRBD2	TRBJ2-7	TRBV3-1	NA	CASSRTSAEQYF	TGTGCCAGCAGCCGGACTAGTGCCGAGCAGTACTTC
NA	TRBJ1-1	TRBV27	NA	CASSLVGKGEAFF	TGTGCCAGCAGTTTAGTGGGGAAGGGTGAAGCTTTCTTT
NA	TRBJ1-2	TRBV15	NA	CATSREETRLYGYTF	TGTGCCACCAGCAGAGAAGAGACAAGACTTTATGGCTACACCTTC
NA	TRBJ1-4	TRBV25-1	once	CASSSQDGPYEKLFF	TGTGCCAGCAGTAGCCAGGACGGGCCGTATGAAAAACTGTTTTTT
NA	TRBJ1-4	TRBV6-5	NA	CASSYSSRGTEKLFF	TGTGCCAGCAGTTACTCCTCCCGGGGTACTGAAAAACTGTTTTTT
NA	TRBJ2-7	TRBV12-3/TRBV12-4	NA	CASSFLGSEQYF	TGTGCCAGCAGTTTCCTGGGCAGCGAGCAGTACTTC
NA	TRBJ2-3	TRBV11-2	once	CASSLLTGRTDGTQYF	TGTGCCAGCAGCCTGCTCACGGGTCGCACAGATGGTACGCAGTATTTT
NA	TRBJ2-1	TRBV9	NA	CASSVVGKNYNEQFF	TGTGCCAGCAGCGTAGTGGGGAAGAACTACAATGAGCAGTTCTTC
NA	TRBJ2-5	TRBV29-1	NA	CSVSEGGQETQYF	TGCAGCGTTTCAGAGGGTGGCCAAGAGACCCAGTACTTC
NA	TRBJ1-5	TRBV6-2/TRBV6-3	NA	CASRSTDQPQHF	TGTGCCAGCCGGTCTACAGATCAGCCCCAGCATTTT
TRBD1	TRBJ1-1	TRBV4-1	NA	CASSQVVQGGTEAFF	TGCGCCAGCAGCCAAGTCGTCCAGGGGGGCACTGAAGCTTTCTTT
NA	TRBJ2-5	TRBV9	NA	CASSPRTAPQETQYF	TGTGCCAGCAGCCCTCGGACAGCTCCCCAAGAGACCCAGTACTTC
TRBD2	TRBJ2-1	TRBV9	NA	CASSDRLAGGNEQFF	TGTGCCAGCAGCGACCGACTAGCGGGGGGCAATGAGCAGTTCTTC
NA	TRBJ2-2	TRBV3-1	NA	CASSRTTTGELFF	TGTGCCAGCAGCCGGACTACGACCGGGGAGCTGTTTTTT